Listed here are 18 T cell receptor beta chains from one sample, sequenced in a study of OX40 agonist ivuxolimab in advanced cancers. Profiled with immunoSEQ multiplex PCR; TCRdb holds only in-frame clones, not every one. The repertoire holds about 31,000 clones, with about 89% as singletons. The source was CD4+ or CD8+ T cells sorted from blood, collected in a trial of the OX40 agonist ivuxolimab. Source of these receptors: an adult with an advanced solid tumor such as melanoma, head and neck, liver or kidney cancer.

The rearrangement joins TRBV28 to TRBJ2-7; D gene ambiguous. Trimming removed 5 bases from V and 0 bases from J, with 17 bases in between. From germline, CDR1 is MDHEN and CDR2 SYDVKM. This CDR3 is built from 16 residues. The CDR3 bases are TGTGCCAGCAGTCACGAACGGGCCGAATCCTCCTACGAGCAGTACTTC. Translation gives CASSHERAESSYEQYF. Based on the CDR3 plus reference TRBV28 and TRBJ2-7, the full variable domain is DVKVTQSSRYLVKRTGEKVFLECVQDMDHENMFWYRQDPGLGLRLIYFSYDVKMKEKGDIPEGYSVSREKKERFSLILESASTNQTSMYLCASSHERAESSYEQYFGPGTRLTVT.

This clone was found once. The V gene is TRBV19, the J gene TRBJ1-5, with TRBD1 matching 7 bases. The CDR3 covers 15 residues. V lost 7 bases, J lost 6 bases, and 12 bases stayed unmatched. Germline CDR1 and CDR2: LNHDA and SQIVND (reference sequence). DNA for the CDR3: TGTGCCAGTAAGCCGGCAGGGGGAAAGGTTCAGCCCCAGCATTTT. It translates to CASKPAGGKVQPQHF.

The chain is built from TRBV19 and TRBJ1-4, with 9 bases fitting TRBD1. The CDR3 is 14 amino acids. The V gene end was trimmed by 3 bases and the J gene end by 8 bases; junction bases not matched to a gene: 4. Germline loops: CDR1 LNHDA, CDR2 SQIVND (reference sequence). The CDR3 loop is CASSITGGGEKLFF. As DNA, the CDR3 is TGTGCCAGTAGTATCACAGGGGGCGGAGAAAAACTGTTTTTT.

This chain links TRBV5-1 with TRBJ2-5; 9 nucleotides align to TRBD2. J lost 7 bases, V lost 2 bases, and 12 bases had no gene match. Germline CDR1 reads SGHRS; CDR2 reads YFSETQ. This CDR3 is built from 16 residues. This CDR3 is CASSFQAGGPTWTQYF. CDR3 DNA sequence: TGCGCCAGCAGCTTCCAAGCGGGAGGCCCCACCTGGACCCAGTACTTC.

The table lists this clone with a count of one. The chain is built from TRBV6-5 and TRBJ2-7, with TRBD1 as a possible D gene (6 bases). CDR1 is MNHEY and CDR2 is SVGAGI in the germline V gene. The germline V and J ends were trimmed by 7 bases and 6 bases, with 16 bases remaining between them. This CDR3 spans 13 amino acids. CDR3 nucleotides: TGTGCCAGCATAGATCAGGGGCGCAGCGAGCAGTACTTC. It is translated as CASIDQGRSEQYF.

V is TRBV7-9 and J is TRBJ1-1; the D is unclear. V was trimmed by 1 base and J by 6 bases, leaving 12 bases between them. This CDR3 is 14 amino acids long. Per germline, CDR1 SEHNR and CDR2 FQNEAQ (reference sequence). The CDR3 loop reads CASSLDGRSPEAFF. The CDR3 DNA is TGTGCCAGCAGCTTAGACGGGCGGAGCCCTGAAGCTTTCTTT.

This sequence joins TRBV7-2 and TRBJ1-2; 10 bases are shared with TRBD1. CDR3 length: 19 amino acids. Germline trimming cut 2 bases from V and 5 bases from J; bases unmatched to any gene: 17. Germline-derived CDR1 and CDR2 are SGHTA and FQGNSA. The CDR3 region is CASSLYGSTGGAVFYGYTF. CDR3 sequence (DNA): TGTGCCAGCAGCTTATATGGCTCGACAGGGGGCGCGGTGTTTTATGGCTACACCTTC.

V usage is TRBV5-6 and J usage is TRBJ1-5; D is uncertain. Per the germline V gene, CDR1 is SGHDT and CDR2 is YYEEEE. This CDR3 is 13 amino acids long. Between the trimmed V and J ends, which lost 1 base and 4 bases, there was a span of 6 bases. The CDR3 here is CASSLTANQPQHF. The CDR3 bases are TGTGCCAGCAGCTTGACAGCTAATCAGCCCCAGCATTTT.

The V gene is TRBV6-1, the J gene TRBJ2-5; no reliable D call. Trimming pared 5 bases from V and 4 bases from J, leaving 14 bases between. CDR1 and CDR2 (germline): MNHNS, SASEGT. The CDR3 consists of 14 residues. CDR3 nucleotides: TGTGCCAGCAGTACCCGCGGCATGGTAGAGACCCAGTACTTC. It specifies CASSTRGMVETQYF.

V and J are TRBV21-1 and TRBJ2-5; the table's D gene call, TRBD1, was not cross checked with the DNA. The DNA end lines up better with TRBJ2-7; the J call may be wrong. TRBV21-1 is designated a pseudogene. This CDR3 has 14 amino acids. This CDR3 reads CASSNSSRPYEQYF. The DNA for the CDR3 is TGTGCCAGCAGCAACTCCAGCAGGCCCTACGAGCAGTACTTC.

This chain connects TRBV6-1 to TRBJ1-5, with unresolved D. The length of the CDR3 is 15 residues. Germline CDR1 reads MNHNS; CDR2 reads SASEGT. The V gene lost 5 bases and the J gene lost 4 bases, with 15 bases spanning the gap. The CDR3 sequence is CASSPGRLGNQPQHF. The CDR3 DNA is TGTGCCAGCAGTCCTGGGAGACTGGGAAATCAGCCCCAGCATTTT.

This clone was seen once. This chain connects TRBV5-5 to TRBJ2-7, with D unclear. The germline V gene encodes CDR1 SGHKS and CDR2 YYEKEE (reference sequence). V was shortened by 4 bases and J by 0 bases, with 17 bases between the two germline ends. There are 16 residues in the CDR3. CDR3 loop: CASSLYLALLSYEQYF. As DNA, the CDR3 is TGTGCCAGCAGCCTATACCTTGCCCTTCTCTCCTACGAGCAGTACTTC.

This chain uses TRBV6-6 with TRBJ2-5, with a tentative D call TRBD1 (6 bases). The J call is in doubt because the DNA end fits TRBJ2-7 better. This CDR3 region has 14 residues. The V gene's germline CDR1 is MNHNY and CDR2 SVGAGI (reference sequence). The CDR3 region is CASSYLGGTYEQYF. The CDR3 DNA sequence: TGTGCCAGCAGTTACTTAGGGGGTACCTACGAGCAGTACTTC.

The V and J genes are TRBV27 and TRBJ2-5, with D tentatively TRBD1 or TRBD2 (5 bases each). Per the germline V gene, CDR1 is MNHEY and CDR2 is SMNVEV (reference sequence). V was shortened by 0 bases and J by 5 bases, with 16 bases between the two germline ends. This CDR3 contains 16 residues. The CDR3, as DNA: TGTGCCAGCAGTTTATCGGGACCTTGGATGGGGGAGACCCAGTACTTC. This translates into CASSLSGPWMGETQYF.

The V gene is TRBV28, the J gene TRBJ2-1; D ambiguous. Germline values: CDR1 MDHEN, CDR2 SYDVKM. The CDR3 spans 11 residues. V lost 6 bases to trimming and J lost 3 bases, with 3 bases between them. The CDR3 protein is CASSYYNEQFF. CDR3 DNA sequence: TGTGCCAGCAGCTACTACAATGAGCAGTTCTTC.

V is TRBV29-1 and J is TRBJ2-7, with 10 bases aligning to TRBD2. J gave up 2 bases and V 4 bases, and 14 bases lay outside the gene matches. Germline values: CDR1 SQVTM, CDR2 ANQGSEA. The CDR3 has 17 residues. The CDR3 DNA follows: TGCAGCGTTGGCCTAGGGCTAGCGGGAGACTTTACCTACGAGCAGTACTTC. Amino acids: CSVGLGLAGDFTYEQYF.

This clone has only one observation. The chain couples TRBV5-1 to TRBJ2-7; D unclear. The CDR3 spans 15 residues. The germline gives CDR1 SGHRS, CDR2 YFSETQ. The V end was cut by 0 bases, the J end by 5 bases, with 15 bases between. CDR3 coding DNA: TGCGCCAGCAGCTTGGCAAGGCACGCCGCCAACGAGCAGTACTTC. This codes for CASSLARHAANEQYF.

The V call is TRBV7-9, the J call TRBJ1-2; 8 nucleotides agree with TRBD1. With 2 bases clipped from V and 7 bases from J, the junction kept 9 bases outside the gene matches. CDR1 and CDR2 (germline): SEHNR, FQNEAQ (reference sequence). This CDR3 has 15 amino acids. In DNA, the CDR3 is TGTGCCAGCAGCTTATCAGCTGGACAGGGTCCTGGCTACACCTTC. It specifies CASSLSAGQGPGYTF.